Below, 14 T cell receptor beta chains from the same sample are listed, as sequenced in a study of T cell responses to AZD1222 COVID-19 vaccine. This table comes from immunoSEQ multiplex PCR, and its TCRdb copy is limited to in-frame clones, with some not included. In the table there are tens of thousands of clones, approximately 83% of which are singletons. Sample: peripheral blood, taken 28 days after the second AZD1222 dose. All receptors come from an adult who received the AZD1222 COVID-19 vaccine.

This clone was found once. An end of the junction differs from the germline gene, which may be a read error. CDR3 DNA sequence: TGTGCCACCAGTAATTTGGGATCCTACAATGAGCAGTTCTTC. Translation gives CATSNLGSYNEQFF. This chain connects TRBV24-1 to TRBJ2-1, with no clear D. CDR3 length: 14 amino acids. The V gene's germline CDR1 is KGHDR and CDR2 SFDVKD.

The CDR3 DNA follows: TGTGCCTGGGGAACGGGACAGAACACCGGGGAGCTGTTTTTT. This encodes CAWGTGQNTGELFF. V gene TRBV30 combines with J gene TRBJ2-2; possible D gene TRBD1, 6 bases. From germline, CDR1 is GTSNPN and CDR2 SVGIG (reference sequence). The CDR3 consists of 14 residues. Trimming cost V 5 bases and J 1 base, with 11 bases left between them.

The chain combines TRBV6-5 with TRBJ1-5; tentative D call: TRBD1 (5 bases). Germline values: CDR1 MNHEY, CDR2 SVGAGI. The CDR3 length is 13 residues. With 6 bases removed from V and 2 bases from J, the gap between germline ends came to 8 bases. The CDR3 spells CASSPGRNQPQHF. CDR3 nucleotides: TGTGCCAGCAGCCCAGGGCGCAATCAGCCCCAGCATTTT.

This clone has just one count. V is TRBV11-2 and J is TRBJ1-1; D is unclear. This CDR3 has 16 amino acids. Per germline, CDR1 SGHAT and CDR2 FQNNGV. Trimming removed 7 bases at V and 2 bases at J, with 20 bases between. CDR3 residues: CASTSRGGLGNTEAFF. CDR3 coding DNA: TGTGCCAGCACCTCCCGAGGCGGGCTGGGCAACACTGAAGCTTTCTTT.

The CDR3 loop reads CASSIDRDFPEQYF. CDR3 coding DNA: TGTGCCAGTAGTATAGATAGGGATTTTCCCGAGCAGTACTTC. V usage is TRBV19 and J usage is TRBJ2-7; D unclear. The CDR3 covers 14 residues. V lost 0 bases to trimming and J lost 6 bases, with 12 bases between them. The germline gives CDR1 LNHDA, CDR2 SQIVND (reference sequence).

The chain has TRBV9 and TRBJ2-7, with no clear D. The germline CDR1 and CDR2 sequences are SGDLS and YYNGEE. With 0 bases removed from V and 2 bases from J, the gap between germline ends came to 18 bases. The CDR3 is made up of 17 amino acids. The CDR3 DNA reads TGTGCCAGCAGCGTAGGGTCCGGAGAGTCCGAAGCCTACGAGCAGTACTTC. Its protein is CASSVGSGESEAYEQYF.

The genes are TRBV28 and TRBJ1-4; TRBD1 aligns across 9 bases. This CDR3 comprises 15 residues. CDR1 and CDR2 from the germline V gene are MDHEN and SYDVKM. V gave up 3 bases and J gave up 3 bases; unmatched junction bases: 2. Written as DNA, the CDR3 is TGTGCCAGCAGTTTGGGGACAGGGCCTAATGAAAAACTGTTTTTT. Translated: CASSLGTGPNEKLFF. Full variable domain (rest looked up from reference TRBV28 and TRBJ1-4): DVKVTQSSRYLVKRTGEKVFLECVQDMDHENMFWYRQDPGLGLRLIYFSYDVKMKEKGDIPEGYSVSREKKERFSLILESASTNQTSMYLCASSLGTGPNEKLFFGSGTQLSVL.

V usage is TRBV24-1 and J usage is TRBJ1-5; D gene unclear. This CDR3 region has 16 residues. V lost 3 bases to trimming and J lost 0 bases, with 11 bases between them. Germline lookup yields CDR1 KGHDR and CDR2 SFDVKD. The CDR3 loop is CATSDTLTDSNQPQHF. CDR3 bases: TGTGCCACCAGTGATACTCTAACAGATAGCAATCAGCCCCAGCATTTT.

This rearrangement joins TRBV28 to TRBJ2-7; D might be TRBD2 (5 bases). V was clipped by 9 bases and J by 4 bases, with 16 bases between them. Germline CDR1 and CDR2: MDHEN and SYDVKM. CDR3 length: 13 residues. The CDR3 is CARVLGPPYEQYF. In DNA, the CDR3 is TGTGCCAGAGTACTAGGCCCTCCTTACGAGCAGTACTTC.

The chain links TRBV2 to TRBJ1-2; the match to TRBD1 covers 10 bases. V lost 6 bases to trimming and J lost 6 bases; unmatched junction nucleotides: 4. Germline loops: CDR1 SNHLY, CDR2 FYNNEI. This CDR3 contains 13 residues. CDR3 amino acids: CASRTGGRHGYTF. The CDR3 DNA is TGTGCCAGCAGGACAGGGGGCAGGCATGGCTACACCTTC.

The chain uses TRBV5-4 and TRBJ2-5; D gene uncertain. Germline-derived CDR1 and CDR2 are SGHNT and YYREEE (reference sequence). Trimming stripped 5 bases from V and 1 base from J, with 9 bases between. The CDR3 covers 13 residues. CDR3 residues: CASREGPQETQYF. The CDR3 DNA is TGTGCCAGCAGAGAAGGCCCCCAAGAGACCCAGTACTTC.

This clone was seen just once. J is TRBJ1-4 and V is TRBV12-3 or TRBV12-4; D perhaps matches TRBD1 (5 bases). The ends were cut back, 2 bases at V and 11 bases at J, with 12 bases in the middle. CDR3 length: 13 amino acids. The CDR3 nucleotides read TGTGCCAGCAGTTTAAAGGGGAGAAGGAAACTGTTTTTT. It translates to CASSLKGRRKLFF.

The chain carries TRBV5-8 and TRBJ2-6; D not resolved. Germline V gene data show CDR1 as SGHTS and CDR2 as YDEGEE. Trimming left V 0 bases short and J 4 bases short, with 8 bases between. This CDR3 has 15 amino acids. The CDR3 nucleotides are TGTGCCAGCAGCTTGGAGGCAGCCGGGGCCAACGTCCTGACTTTC. The encoded protein is CASSLEAAGANVLTF.

The chain has TRBV4-2 and TRBJ2-7; the match to TRBD2 covers 13 bases. Germline V CDR1 and CDR2: LGHNA, YNFKEQ. The J segment lost 3 bases and the V segment lost 4 bases, leaving 3 bases of the junction unmatched. The CDR3 sequence is 15 residues long. CDR3 DNA: TGTGCCAGCAGCCCGACTAGCGGGGGGCACTACGAGCAGTACTTC. Protein product: CASSPTSGGHYEQYF.